This T cell receptor (beta chain) was documented in a study of shared clonotypes between healthy human individuals. Study-level points and caveats: Despite large depth, sorted-subset datasets appeared incompletely sequenced.

Concerning this clone: Its antigen is undetermined.

Data came from immunoSEQ multiplex PCR; TCRdb stores just in-frame clones and leaves some out. The sample holds approximately 1,500,000 clones, approximately 96% seen once. With 10 bases clipped from V and 6 bases from J, the junction kept 10 bases outside the gene matches. This CDR3 comprises 15 residues. Per germline, CDR1 SNHLY and CDR2 FYNNEI. This chain joins TRBV2 and TRBJ2-2; the match to TRBD2 covers 11 bases. The material sequenced was naive CD4+ T cells sorted from blood. Documented subset: CD45RA+ positively selected. The clonotype originates from a man under 40 in good health. CDR3 sequence (DNA): TGTGCCACAAGGAATAGCGGGAGGGCCGCCGGGGAGCTGTTTTTT. Amino acids: CATRNSGRAAGELFF.